The rows below give T cell receptor beta chains drawn from one sample of a study of shared clonotypes between healthy human individuals. Method: immunoSEQ multiplex PCR; TCRdb's copy keeps in-frame clones and lacks some. Of 1 million to 1.2 million clones in the sample, about 80% were seen once. The source material was memory CD4+ T cells from PBMCs. The receptor source for this set is a young man in good health. Some clones in this sample may be carry-over from other donors' samples. Each CDR3 is given with its conserved first and last residue. Fields, in order: J gene, V gene, D gene, clone size, CDR3 protein, CDR3 DNA. A D gene is named only where the DNA matches it firmly. The size entry is marked missing in some rows and otherwise reads once, few, many or a size class.

j_gene: TRBJ2-2; v_gene: TRBV4-1; d_gene: -; abundance: -; CDR3aa: CASSNRLGTGELFF; CDR3nt: TGCGCCAGCAGCAATCGCCTAGGGACCGGGGAGCTGTTTTTT
j_gene: TRBJ1-2; v_gene: TRBV30; d_gene: -; abundance: -; CDR3aa: CAWSHLAYGYTF; CDR3nt: TGTGCCTGGAGCCACCTAGCTTATGGCTACACCTTC
j_gene: TRBJ2-2; v_gene: TRBV30; d_gene: -; abundance: many; CDR3aa: CAWSGEFAANTGELFF; CDR3nt: TGTGCCTGGAGTGGAGAATTCGCGGCGAACACCGGGGAGCTGTTTTTT
j_gene: TRBJ2-1; v_gene: TRBV9; d_gene: -; abundance: -; CDR3aa: CASSVDRGNHYNEQFF; CDR3nt: TGTGCCAGCAGCGTAGATCGGGGGAACCACTACAATGAGCAGTTCTTC
j_gene: TRBJ1-2; v_gene: TRBV29-1; d_gene: TRBD1; abundance: once; CDR3aa: CSVAGGQNYGYTF; CDR3nt: TGCAGCGTCGCTGGGGGACAGAACTATGGCTACACCTTC
j_gene: TRBJ2-7; v_gene: TRBV14; d_gene: -; abundance: -; CDR3aa: CASSSRVGSGPLEQYF; CDR3nt: TGTGCCAGCAGCTCAAGGGTCGGGAGTGGTCCCCTCGAGCAGTACTTC
j_gene: TRBJ1-3; v_gene: TRBV2; d_gene: -; abundance: -; CDR3aa: CASIMDSGNTIYF; CDR3nt: TGTGCCAGCATTATGGACTCTGGAAACACCATATATTTT
j_gene: TRBJ1-1; v_gene: TRBV27; d_gene: -; abundance: -; CDR3aa: CASSPHRERRSLNTEAFF; CDR3nt: TGTGCCAGCAGTCCCCACAGGGAACGCCGTTCGCTGAACACTGAAGCTTTCTTT
j_gene: TRBJ2-5; v_gene: TRBV7-6; d_gene: TRBD1; abundance: -; CDR3aa: CASSIRQGDTQYF; CDR3nt: TGTGCCAGCAGCATCAGACAGGGCGATACCCAGTACTTC
j_gene: TRBJ2-5; v_gene: TRBV6-5; d_gene: -; abundance: -; CDR3aa: CASSPLGKLRETQYF; CDR3nt: TGTGCCAGCAGTCCCCTCGGGAAGCTTCGGGAGACCCAGTACTTC
j_gene: TRBJ1-1; v_gene: TRBV19; d_gene: TRBD1; abundance: few; CDR3aa: CASRIDRANTEAFF; CDR3nt: TGTGCCAGTCGGATAGACAGGGCAAACACTGAAGCTTTCTTT
j_gene: TRBJ1-4; v_gene: TRBV5-6; d_gene: -; abundance: -; CDR3aa: CASSLGSPALAEKLFF; CDR3nt: TGTGCCAGCAGCTTGGGGTCCCCGGCCCTGGCTGAAAAACTGTTTTTT
j_gene: TRBJ1-2; v_gene: TRBV28; d_gene: -; abundance: -; CDR3aa: CASSPHRTIAYGYTF; CDR3nt: TGTGCCAGCAGTCCACATAGGACGATAGCCTATGGCTACACCTTC
j_gene: TRBJ2-7; v_gene: TRBV7-9; d_gene: -; abundance: -; CDR3aa: CASSLVNEQYF; CDR3nt: TGTGCCAGCAGCTTAGTTAACGAGCAGTACTTC
j_gene: TRBJ2-7; v_gene: TRBV5-1; d_gene: -; abundance: -; CDR3aa: CASSLAPLTGNGNGEQYF; CDR3nt: TGCGCCAGCAGCTTGGCCCCACTTACAGGGAACGGCAACGGGGAGCAGTACTTC
j_gene: TRBJ2-2; v_gene: TRBV28; d_gene: -; abundance: -; CDR3aa: CASSLRRGGAGELFF; CDR3nt: TGTGCCAGCAGTCTCCGGCGGGGCGGGGCCGGGGAGCTGTTTTTT
j_gene: TRBJ2-7; v_gene: TRBV30; d_gene: -; abundance: -; CDR3aa: CAWSRGGYEQYF; CDR3nt: TGTGCCTGGAGCAGGGGGGGCTACGAGCAGTACTTC
j_gene: TRBJ2-1; v_gene: TRBV13; d_gene: TRBD1; abundance: once; CDR3aa: CASSPGQGRGNEQFF; CDR3nt: TGTGCCAGCAGCCCGGGACAGGGGCGCGGGAATGAGCAGTTCTTC
j_gene: TRBJ1-1; v_gene: TRBV5-4; d_gene: -; abundance: -; CDR3aa: CASSFGLANTEAFF; CDR3nt: TGTGCCAGCAGCTTCGGGTTGGCGAACACTGAAGCTTTCTTT
j_gene: TRBJ2-2; v_gene: TRBV18; d_gene: TRBD2; abundance: -; CDR3aa: CASSPGLGFTGELFF; CDR3nt: TGTGCCAGCTCTCCTGGACTAGGGTTCACCGGGGAGCTGTTTTTT
j_gene: TRBJ2-2; v_gene: TRBV5-4; d_gene: TRBD2; abundance: few; CDR3aa: CASSPGLAGEGGELFF; CDR3nt: TGTGCCAGCAGCCCAGGACTAGCGGGAGAGGGCGGGGAGCTGTTTTTT
j_gene: TRBJ1-2; v_gene: TRBV6-1; d_gene: -; abundance: -; CDR3aa: CASSEIPSGYTF; CDR3nt: TGTGCCAGCAGTGAAATCCCAAGTGGCTACACCTTC
j_gene: TRBJ1-2; v_gene: TRBV6-5; d_gene: TRBD1; abundance: -; CDR3aa: CASRLGQGDYGYTF; CDR3nt: TGTGCCAGCAGGCTCGGACAGGGAGACTATGGCTACACCTTC
j_gene: TRBJ2-5; v_gene: TRBV2; d_gene: TRBD2; abundance: once; CDR3aa: CASGTSTQETQYF; CDR3nt: TGTGCCAGCGGGACTAGCACCCAAGAGACCCAGTACTTC
j_gene: TRBJ2-5; v_gene: TRBV6-6; d_gene: TRBD2; abundance: -; CDR3aa: CASRFPGTSGGETQYF; CDR3nt: TGTGCCAGCAGGTTCCCCGGGACTAGCGGAGGAGAGACCCAGTACTTC
j_gene: TRBJ2-7; v_gene: TRBV2; d_gene: TRBD2; abundance: few; CDR3aa: CASMGLAGSSYEQYF; CDR3nt: TGTGCCAGCATGGGACTAGCGGGATCCTCCTACGAGCAGTACTTC
j_gene: TRBJ2-1; v_gene: TRBV11-2; d_gene: TRBD2; abundance: -; CDR3aa: CASSLVAGGLYNEQFF; CDR3nt: TGTGCCAGCAGCTTAGTAGCGGGAGGCTTATACAATGAGCAGTTCTTC
j_gene: TRBJ1-4; v_gene: TRBV11-2; d_gene: TRBD1; abundance: -; CDR3aa: CASSLDTGDEKLFF; CDR3nt: TGTGCCAGCAGCTTAGATACAGGGGATGAAAAACTGTTTTTT
j_gene: TRBJ2-1; v_gene: TRBV5-1; d_gene: -; abundance: -; CDR3aa: CASSFLPGAAYNEQFF; CDR3nt: TGCGCCAGCAGCTTTCTACCGGGAGCGGCCTACAATGAGCAGTTCTTC
j_gene: TRBJ2-3; v_gene: TRBV7-2; d_gene: TRBD2; abundance: -; CDR3aa: CASSSLIGLGLAVPDTQYF; CDR3nt: TGTGCCAGCAGCTCCCTTATCGGTTTGGGACTAGCGGTGCCAGATACGCAGTATTTT
j_gene: TRBJ2-7; v_gene: TRBV20-1; d_gene: -; abundance: -; CDR3aa: CSAPTRHEQYF; CDR3nt: TGCAGTGCCCCGACTAGACACGAGCAGTACTTC
j_gene: TRBJ2-5; v_gene: TRBV5-8; d_gene: -; abundance: -; CDR3aa: CASSLYLGTQYF; CDR3nt: TGTGCCAGCAGCTTATACTTGGGGACCCAGTACTTC
j_gene: TRBJ1-2; v_gene: TRBV27; d_gene: TRBD1; abundance: few; CDR3aa: CASSFRQGEGGYTF; CDR3nt: TGTGCCAGCAGTTTCAGGCAGGGGGAAGGTGGCTACACCTTC
j_gene: TRBJ2-1; v_gene: TRBV29-1; d_gene: -; abundance: many; CDR3aa: CSVVPASSYNEQFF; CDR3nt: TGCAGCGTTGTCCCGGCCTCCTCCTACAATGAGCAGTTCTTC
j_gene: TRBJ1-1; v_gene: TRBV11-2; d_gene: -; abundance: -; CDR3aa: CASSQNRDGGEAFF; CDR3nt: TGTGCCAGCAGTCAAAACCGGGACGGGGGTGAAGCTTTCTTT
j_gene: TRBJ1-4; v_gene: TRBV11-2; d_gene: -; abundance: -; CDR3aa: CASRKSRGEKLFF; CDR3nt: TGTGCCAGCAGAAAGAGTCGGGGTGAAAAACTGTTTTTT
j_gene: TRBJ2-3; v_gene: TRBV5-1; d_gene: TRBD1; abundance: -; CDR3aa: CASSSRQGRDTQYF; CDR3nt: TGCGCCAGCAGCTCCCGACAGGGTAGGGATACGCAGTATTTT
j_gene: TRBJ1-2; v_gene: TRBV25-1; d_gene: TRBD1; abundance: -; CDR3aa: CASSLRTGPRYGYTF; CDR3nt: TGTGCCAGCAGCTTAAGGACAGGGCCGCGCTATGGCTACACCTTC
j_gene: TRBJ1-1; v_gene: TRBV6-5; d_gene: -; abundance: -; CDR3aa: CASTTGETEAFF; CDR3nt: TGTGCCAGCACTACAGGAGAGACTGAAGCTTTCTTT
j_gene: TRBJ2-7; v_gene: TRBV4-2; d_gene: TRBD2; abundance: -; CDR3aa: CASSQGLAVSYEQYF; CDR3nt: TGTGCCAGCAGCCAAGGCCTAGCGGTCTCCTACGAGCAGTACTTC
j_gene: TRBJ2-2; v_gene: TRBV6-5; d_gene: -; abundance: -; CDR3aa: CASSFGTGATGELFF; CDR3nt: TGTGCCAGCAGTTTTGGGACGGGAGCTACCGGGGAGCTGTTTTTT
j_gene: TRBJ2-7; v_gene: TRBV7-9; d_gene: TRBD2; abundance: -; CDR3aa: CASSSTSGYSYEQYF; CDR3nt: TGTGCCAGCAGCTCGACTAGCGGCTACTCCTACGAGCAGTACTTC
j_gene: TRBJ2-7; v_gene: TRBV6-5; d_gene: -; abundance: few; CDR3aa: CASRTTGGGSYEQYF; CDR3nt: TGTGCCAGCAGGACAACAGGGGGAGGGTCCTACGAGCAGTACTTC
j_gene: TRBJ1-1; v_gene: TRBV2; d_gene: -; abundance: -; CDR3aa: CASSGRAMGTEAFF; CDR3nt: TGTGCCAGCAGTGGCAGGGCAATGGGCACTGAAGCTTTCTTT
j_gene: TRBJ2-7; v_gene: TRBV5-1; d_gene: TRBD2; abundance: -; CDR3aa: CASSLVAGEQYEQYF; CDR3nt: TGCGCCAGCAGCTTGGTGGCGGGGGAACAATACGAGCAGTACTTC
j_gene: TRBJ1-5; v_gene: TRBV27; d_gene: -; abundance: -; CDR3aa: CASSFKVNQPQHF; CDR3nt: TGTGCCAGCAGTTTCAAAGTCAATCAGCCCCAGCATTTT
j_gene: TRBJ2-7; v_gene: TRBV7-2; d_gene: TRBD2; abundance: few; CDR3aa: CASSKRGGLAVTYEQYF; CDR3nt: TGTGCCAGCAGCAAGCGGGGGGGACTAGCGGTAACCTACGAGCAGTACTTC
j_gene: TRBJ2-7; v_gene: TRBV28; d_gene: -; abundance: -; CDR3aa: CASSLLSGDEQYF; CDR3nt: TGTGCCAGCAGTTTACTCTCAGGAGACGAGCAGTACTTC
j_gene: TRBJ2-7; v_gene: TRBV28; d_gene: TRBD2; abundance: -; CDR3aa: CASSLGPRWREYEQYF; CDR3nt: TGTGCCAGCAGTTTGGGACCCCGTTGGCGGGAGTACGAGCAGTACTTC
j_gene: TRBJ1-2; v_gene: TRBV2; d_gene: -; abundance: -; CDR3aa: CAGITTNYGYTF; CDR3nt: TGTGCCGGCATTACGACAAACTATGGCTACACCTTC
j_gene: TRBJ1-3; v_gene: TRBV7-9; d_gene: TRBD1; abundance: -; CDR3aa: CASSTQQGKSGNTIYF; CDR3nt: TGTGCCAGCAGCACGCAACAGGGGAAGTCAGGAAACACCATATATTTT
j_gene: TRBJ2-7; v_gene: TRBV28; d_gene: TRBD1; abundance: -; CDR3aa: CASEQGNYEQYF; CDR3nt: TGTGCCAGCGAACAGGGGAATTACGAGCAGTACTTC
j_gene: TRBJ2-5; v_gene: TRBV6-1; d_gene: -; abundance: -; CDR3aa: CASTPTGQETQYF; CDR3nt: TGTGCCAGCACCCCAACGGGCCAAGAGACCCAGTACTTC
j_gene: TRBJ2-3; v_gene: TRBV10-2; d_gene: -; abundance: -; CDR3aa: CASSVSRGTDTQYF; CDR3nt: TGCGCCAGCAGTGTTTCGAGGGGAACAGATACGCAGTATTTT
j_gene: TRBJ1-2; v_gene: TRBV6-1; d_gene: -; abundance: -; CDR3aa: CASNGWYGYTF; CDR3nt: TGTGCCAGCAATGGTTGGTATGGCTACACCTTC
j_gene: TRBJ2-3; v_gene: TRBV7-9; d_gene: -; abundance: -; CDR3aa: CASSSNPGGWADTQYF; CDR3nt: TGTGCCAGCAGCTCGAACCCTGGGGGGTGGGCAGATACGCAGTATTTT
j_gene: TRBJ2-5; v_gene: TRBV5-1; d_gene: -; abundance: -; CDR3aa: CASSLLPGRWETQYF; CDR3nt: TGCGCCAGCAGTCTGCTACCCGGGCGATGGGAGACCCAGTACTTC